The TCR beta chain under discussion was sequenced for a study of graft-versus-host responses after intestinal transplantation. Study-level background: The transplants performed in recipients were multivisceral, liver-intestinal, or isolated intestinal. Each recipient received anti-thymocyte globulin induction, then tacrolimus and steroids for 2 to 3 years. Overall study results and limits: In recipient marrow, GvH clones were found, and some appeared first in ileum or blood.

As for this clone: As yet, its antigen is unknown.

Trimming cost V 3 bases and J 4 bases; bases outside gene matches: 2. The CDR3 is 14 amino acids. From germline, CDR1 is MNHNY and CDR2 SVGAGI (reference sequence). Libraries were prepared by immunoSEQ multiplex PCR; TCRdb keeps only in-frame clonotypes and omits some of them. Found here are about 54,000 clones, about 90% of them singletons; the top ten hold around 5.1%. The rearrangement links TRBV6-6 to TRBJ2-2; 7 nucleotides line up with TRBD1. The receptor was derived from a human patient who received an intestinal transplant, so some T cells may come from the graft donor. Here the sequenced sample was PBMCs, taken more than 650 days after intestinal transplant. The CDR3 is CASSYTGATGELFF. The DNA of the CDR3 is TGTGCCAGCAGTTATACAGGGGCCACCGGGGAGCTGTTTTTT.